The rows below give T cell receptor beta chains drawn from one sample of a study of blood T cell repertoires in COVID-19. Method: immunoSEQ multiplex PCR; TCRdb's copy keeps in-frame clones and lacks some. The sample lists about 90,000 clones, roughly 90% seen once, with around 2.5% in the top ten. The source material was peripheral blood. The receptors shown here come from a human donor with active COVID-19. The donor label of this sample is uncertain. The CDR3 runs from the conserved cysteine through the conserved F or W. Fields, in order: clone size, V gene, D gene, J gene, CDR3 protein, CDR3 DNA. D genes are given only for firm matches. Clone sizes are given selectively: once, few, many, or a class where the clone is expanded.

>.|TRBV6-2/TRBV6-3|TRBD1|TRBJ2-3
CASSRDSSYTDTQYF
TGTGCCAGCAGCCGGGACAGCTCTTACACAGATACGCAGTATTTT
>.|TRBV7-3|.|TRBJ2-3
CASSLMSRVDTQYF
TGTGCCAGCAGCTTAATGTCCAGGGTAGATACGCAGTATTTT
>.|TRBV9|TRBD1|TRBJ1-2
CASSVRWDRLNYGYTF
TGTGCCAGCAGCGTACGCTGGGACAGACTAAACTATGGCTACACCTTC
>.|TRBV5-4|.|TRBJ2-3
CASRAELTLEGTDTQYF
TGTGCCAGCAGGGCGGAGTTGACCCTGGAGGGCACAGATACGCAGTATTTT
>.|TRBV4-1|TRBD1|TRBJ2-3
CASSSPSITGTVNPSTDTQYF
TGCGCCAGCAGCTCACCCTCCATCACCGGGACAGTCAATCCTAGCACAGATACGCAGTATTTT
>.|TRBV5-8|TRBD2|TRBJ2-1
CASSPARTSGGRNEQFF
TGTGCCAGCAGCCCGGCGAGGACTAGCGGGGGACGCAATGAGCAGTTCTTC
>.|TRBV5-1|TRBD2|TRBJ2-5
CASSLGLAGRGETQYF
TGCGCCAGCAGCTTGGGACTAGCGGGGAGAGGGGAGACCCAGTACTTC
>.|TRBV3-1/TRBV3-2|.|TRBJ1-2
CASSQVSGDYGYTF
TGTGCCAGCAGCCAAGTGAGCGGTGACTATGGCTACACCTTC
>.|TRBV6-6|TRBD1|TRBJ2-7
CASSFRQGHHEQYF
TGTGCCAGCAGTTTCAGACAGGGTCACCACGAGCAGTACTTC
>.|TRBV14|.|TRBJ2-2
CASSLVPHPGDGELFF
TGTGCCAGCAGCCTCGTGCCCCACCCCGGGGACGGGGAGCTGTTTTTT
>.|TRBV5-6|TRBD2|TRBJ2-7
CASSSGEGRYEQYF
TGTGCCAGCAGCTCGGGGGAGGGGCGCTACGAGCAGTACTTC
>.|TRBV11-2|.|TRBJ2-7
CASSLRAYNDEQYF
TGTGCCAGCAGCTTGCGAGCCTATAACGACGAGCAGTACTTC
>.|TRBV5-6|.|TRBJ2-5
CASSLRAAQETQYF
TGTGCCAGCAGCTTGAGAGCCGCCCAAGAGACCCAGTACTTC
>.|TRBV28|TRBD1|TRBJ2-2
CASSLRTGITGELFF
TGTGCCAGCAGTCTGCGGACAGGGATCACCGGGGAGCTGTTTTTT
>.|TRBV27|.|TRBJ1-6
CASSESYNSPLHF
TGTGCCAGCAGTGAGTCCTATAATTCACCCCTCCACTTT
>.|TRBV24-1|TRBD1|TRBJ1-1
CATSDSPGGTEAFF
TGTGCCACCAGTGATTCCCCAGGGGGCACTGAAGCTTTCTTT
>once|TRBV6-2/TRBV6-3|TRBD1|TRBJ1-5
CASSKQGYQPQHF
TGTGCCAGCAGTAAACAGGGGTACCAGCCCCAGCATTTT
>.|TRBV7-2|.|TRBJ2-4
CASGRDKNIQYF
TGTGCCAGCGGACGGGACAAAAACATTCAGTACTTC
>.|TRBV7-2|TRBD2|TRBJ2-1
CASSYGLAGALRSYNEQFF
TGTGCCAGCAGCTACGGACTAGCGGGGGCCCTTCGCTCCTACAATGAGCAGTTCTTC
>.|TRBV5-1|TRBD1|TRBJ2-3
CASSLAGQGITDTQYF
TGCGCCAGCAGCTTGGCGGGACAGGGGATCACAGATACGCAGTATTTT
>.|TRBV27|.|TRBJ1-2
CASKPRGTNYGYTF
TGTGCCAGCAAACCTAGGGGCACTAACTATGGCTACACCTTC
>once|TRBV4-1|.|TRBJ1-2
CASSQDGAGYTF
TGCGCCAGCAGCCAAGATGGGGCTGGCTACACCTTC
>once|TRBV4-1|.|TRBJ2-2
CASKGAGELFF
TGCGCCAGTAAAGGGGCCGGGGAGCTGTTTTTT
>.|TRBV5-1|.|TRBJ1-4
CASSLGPGTNEKLFF
TGCGCCAGCAGCTTGGGTCCGGGGACTAATGAAAAACTGTTTTTT
>.|TRBV19|.|TRBJ1-5
CASSIGRGRNQPQHF
TGTGCCAGTAGTATAGGTAGGGGAAGAAATCAGCCCCAGCATTTT
>.|TRBV5-4|.|TRBJ1-2
CASSPRGRDYGYTF
TGTGCCAGCAGCCCCCGTGGGCGCGACTATGGCTACACCTTC
>once|TRBV7-9|.|TRBJ2-2
CASSPGRRVSTGELFF
TGTGCCAGCAGCCCAGGGCGGAGGGTGAGCACCGGGGAGCTGTTTTTT
>.|TRBV6-1|.|TRBJ2-7
CASSESAGNEQYF
TGTGCCAGCAGTGAATCCGCGGGGAACGAGCAGTACTTC
>.|TRBV28|TRBD1|TRBJ1-5
CASSCTSYRDRGFGNQPQHF
TGTGCCAGCAGTTGTACTTCCTACCGGGACAGGGGATTTGGCAATCAGCCCCAGCATTTT
>.|TRBV7-2|.|TRBJ1-1
CASSRTGTVEAFF
TGTGCCAGCAGCAGAACAGGGACGGTTGAAGCTTTCTTT
>.|TRBV2|.|TRBJ2-3
CASSEVAGTDTQYF
TGTGCCAGCAGTGAGGTGGCGGGCACAGATACGCAGTATTTT
>.|TRBV7-9|.|TRBJ2-7
CASSSSSGRYEQYF
TGTGCCAGCAGCTCCAGCAGCGGACGCTACGAGCAGTACTTC
>.|TRBV11-2|.|TRBJ2-7
CASSFSFEQYF
TGTGCCAGCAGCTTTTCCTTCGAGCAGTACTTC
>.|TRBV7-9|TRBD2|TRBJ2-5
CASSPPVAGGGETQYF
TGTGCCAGCAGCCCCCCGGTGGCGGGGGGGGGAGAGACCCAGTACTTC
>.|TRBV4-3|.|TRBJ2-7
CASSQDRGKSYEQYF
TGCGCCAGCAGCCAAGATCGAGGGAAATCCTACGAGCAGTACTTC
>once|TRBV5-1|TRBD1|TRBJ2-5
CASSPDRGRMETQYF
TGCGCCAGCAGTCCGGACAGGGGGCGCATGGAGACCCAGTACTTC
>.|TRBV7-9|.|TRBJ2-7
CASSMPGTSEQYF
TGTGCCAGCAGCATGCCCGGGACAAGCGAGCAGTACTTC
>.|TRBV6-5|TRBD2|TRBJ2-4
CASRNERGAKNIQYF
TGTGCCAGCAGGAACGAGCGGGGGGCCAAAAACATTCAGTACTTC
>.|TRBV24-1|.|TRBJ2-2
CATSDQGGDETGELFF
TGTGCCACCAGTGATCAGGGGGGCGATGAAACCGGGGAGCTGTTTTTT
>few|TRBV5-1|TRBD2|TRBJ2-1
CASSRDINRDYYNEQFF
TGCGCCAGCAGCCGCGACATAAACCGGGACTACTACAATGAGCAGTTCTTC
>.|TRBV11-2|TRBD2|TRBJ2-7
CASSPNGGAGGEQYF
TGTGCCAGCAGCCCCAACGGGGGGGCAGGAGGCGAGCAGTACTTC
>.|TRBV5-1|TRBD1|TRBJ1-1
CASSFSSGGGRTEAFF
TGCGCCAGCAGCTTCTCTTCAGGGGGCGGTAGGACTGAAGCTTTCTTT
>few|TRBV9|TRBD2|TRBJ2-1
CASSGDPQRGSNEQFF
TGTGCCAGCAGCGGGGACCCGCAGCGGGGGTCCAATGAGCAGTTCTTC
>.|TRBV3-1/TRBV3-2|TRBD2|TRBJ2-5
CASSRGGETQYF
TGTGCCAGCAGCCGCGGGGGTGAGACCCAGTACTTC
>.|TRBV5-1|.|TRBJ2-5
CASSLEGVMGETQYF
TGCGCCAGCAGCTTGGAAGGGGTAATGGGCGAGACCCAGTACTTC
>.|TRBV6-6|.|TRBJ1-5
CASSYDPAREPQHF
TGTGCCAGCAGTTACGACCCCGCGAGGGAGCCCCAGCATTTT
>.|TRBV14|.|TRBJ2-5
CASSQGFGETQYF
TGTGCCAGCAGCCAAGGGTTCGGGGAGACCCAGTACTTC
>.|TRBV28|TRBD1|TRBJ2-1
CASSLGGQGIDEQFF
TGTGCCAGCAGTTTAGGCGGACAGGGGATCGATGAGCAGTTCTTC
>.|TRBV12-3/TRBV12-4|.|TRBJ1-2
CASSSTANYGYTF
TGTGCCAGCAGTTCGACAGCCAACTATGGCTACACCTTC